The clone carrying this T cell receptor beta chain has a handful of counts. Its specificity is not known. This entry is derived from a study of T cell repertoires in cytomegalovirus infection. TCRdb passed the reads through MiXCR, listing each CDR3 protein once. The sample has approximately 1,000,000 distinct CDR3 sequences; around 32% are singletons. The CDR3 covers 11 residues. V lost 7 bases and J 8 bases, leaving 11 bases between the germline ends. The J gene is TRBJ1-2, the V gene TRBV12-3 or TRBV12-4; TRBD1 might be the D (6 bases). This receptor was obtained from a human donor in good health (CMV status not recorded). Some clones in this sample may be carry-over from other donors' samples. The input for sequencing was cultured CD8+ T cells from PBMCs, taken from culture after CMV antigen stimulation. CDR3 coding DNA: TGTGCCAGCAACACAGGGACCGGCTACACCTTC. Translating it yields CASNTGTGYTF.